This T cell receptor (beta chain) originates from a study of shared clonotypes between healthy human individuals. Naive CD8 cells lacked CD45RO and underwent positive selection for CCR7, leaving out terminally differentiated effector memory CD45RA+ cells. Only in-frame clones appear in the TCRdb table, and some are missing; sequencing was by immunoSEQ multiplex PCR. The data show some 1,900,000 clones, about 94% seen once. The sequence was collected from a man aged 18 to 29 in good health. The sample was naive CD8+ T cells sorted from blood.

CDR3 in DNA: TGTGCCAGCAGCTTAGAACAGGGGGGTTATGCTGAAGCTTTCTTT. It is translated as CASSLEQGGYAEAFF. The gene calls are TRBV13 and TRBJ1-1; 8 bases line up with TRBD1. CDR3 size: 15 residues. The germline V gene has CDR1 PRHDT and CDR2 FYEKMQ (reference sequence). The J segment lost 6 bases and the V segment lost 1 base, leaving 7 bases of the junction unmatched.